The subject of this entry is one T cell receptor beta chain. Its antigen target is currently unknown. One base away there is no much larger clone; base qualities are not given. Enrolling through a virtual design, the prospective study's participants ranged in age from roughly 18 to 90 years and lived across 24 United States geographic areas. In the prospective study, cohorts were assigned on the basis of participant-reported clinical history obtained from a screening survey and a study questionnaire. Mobile phlebotomists in the prospective study collected whole blood, serum and a nasopharyngeal or oropharyngeal swab from every participant. Over an approximately 2-month period, participants in the prospective study had the option of providing additional blood draws and questionnaires. Blood samples from the prospective study were shipped frozen or at room temperature prior to DNA extraction. CDR1 and CDR2, looked up from the germline V gene, are SGHVS and FNYEAQ. The CDR3 sequence holds 15 residues, the cysteine and phenylalanine included. The sequence is cut down to CDR3 DNA, 45 bases in frame from base 1. V sheds 5 bases and J sheds 2 bases, leaving 12 bases between their ends.

This entry is derived from a study of blood T cell repertoires in COVID-19 (dated by TCRdb to the early 2020s). Background on the whole study: The collaborator samples originated in the United States, Italy and Spain and spanned the acute and convalescent phases of COVID-19. The prospective study material was composed of cDNA or gDNA derived from T cells, B-cell-depleted T cells, or PBMCs. The sample metadata nearly always contained a de-identified subject ID, COVID-19 status, age in years and sex. The repertoires were made available in a free public database intended to serve as a resource for research on the immune response to SARS-CoV-2. Samples came from the ongoing ImmuneRACE study (first 160 participants) plus 1,254 subjects from 6 global collaborators. Where available, HLA class I and class II types were taken from metadata supplied by the sample provider and were not determined by assay-based typing. The dataset comprised deeply sampled blood TCRbeta repertoires from subjects exposed to, actively infected with, or recovered from COVID-19. General findings and caveats noted by the study authors: How much clinical and demographic metadata was included differed by source and by participant, and the metadata was provided uncurated.

TCRbeta CDR3 regions were amplified from genomic DNA by means of the immunoSEQ Assay, a bias-controlled multiplex PCR. In the paper's pipeline: Within the assay, amplification of reference gene primers was used to estimate how many nucleated cells each sample contained. Sequence reads were collapsed and filtered to measure the absolute abundance of every unique TCRbeta CDR3 rearrangement. Productive Simpson clonality was computed per sample as the square root of Simpson's diversity index over productive rearrangements. Not all clones reach the TCRdb copy of this immuneACCESS table, which keeps in-frame sequences only. Checked studies attribute under half of the gap to unresolved V genes and leave the rest unexplained. That table gives V, J and clone size, and the DNA gave D and trimming. Here the sample has roughly 200,000 clones; more than 75% occur a single time. The top ten constitute 5% to 7% of the sample.

The specimen was PBMCs or T cells enriched from blood (not recorded which). The chain is made from TRBV7-6 and TRBJ2-2; TRBD1 is possibly the D segment (5 matching bases). The sequence came from a man aged 35-49 years with acute COVID-19. The DNA reads TGTGCCAGCAGCGAGGTGACAGTCAACACCGGGGAGCTGTTTTTT. Its product reads: CASSEVTVNTGELFF.